The 17 T cell receptor beta chains below come from one sample, sequenced in a study of patients and donors after allogeneic stem cell transplantation. MiXCR, run by TCRdb on the RT-PCR reads, gives a single entry per CDR3 protein. The data hold hundreds of thousands of distinct CDR3 sequences, with under 20% observed a single time. The specimen sequenced was blood, either unsorted or a sorted T cell fraction (not recorded which). These receptors all come from a human donor who was either an allogeneic HSCT recipient or a stem cell or donor lymphocyte infusion donor (not recorded which). It is not recorded whose cells these are; they may come from a transplant donor.

The V and J genes are TRBV5-1 and TRBJ1-1; D is unclear. V was clipped by 1 base and J by 5 bases, with 12 bases between them. Germline V gene sequence: CDR1 SGHRS, CDR2 YFSETQ. The CDR3 has 14 residues. CDR3 sequence (DNA): TGCGCCAGCAGCTTGATGGTCCCTGGGACTGAAGCTTTCTTT. Its protein is CASSLMVPGTEAFF.

The chain joins TRBV19 to TRBJ2-5; 8 bases match TRBD2. Losses at the gene ends were 3 bases for V and 5 bases for J; bases not matched to a gene: 5. Germline lookup yields CDR1 LNHDA and CDR2 SQIVND (reference sequence). The CDR3 sequence is 14 residues long. CDR3 sequence (DNA): TGTGCCAGTAGTATCTCGGGAGGGGACGAGACCCAGTACTTC. Its protein product is CASSISGGDETQYF.

This chain uses TRBV5-1 with TRBJ1-1; D perhaps matches TRBD1 (6 bases). Germline loops: CDR1 SGHRS, CDR2 YFSETQ. CDR3 length: 13 residues. Trimming left V 2 bases short and J 6 bases short, with 11 bases between. The CDR3 nucleotides are TGCGCCAGCAGCTTCTGGACAGAGGCTGAAGCTTTCTTT. It translates to CASSFWTEAEAFF.

This clonotype was observed at least ten times. The chain is built from TRBV5-1 and TRBJ2-1; the match to TRBD1 covers 8 bases. The CDR3 is 14 amino acids. Germline V CDR1 and CDR2: SGHRS, YFSETQ. V was clipped by 5 bases and J by 4 bases; unmatched bases: 5. CDR3 amino acids: CASSRDRGYNEQFF. CDR3 in DNA: TGCGCCAGCAGTCGAGACAGGGGTTACAATGAGCAGTTCTTC.

This clonotype came up a few times. The chain combines TRBV6-4 with TRBJ2-6, with 7 positions matching TRBD1. Germline V gene sequence: CDR1 MRHNA, CDR2 SNTAGT. This CDR3 comprises 16 residues. The V segment lost 5 bases and the J segment 2 bases; nucleotides outside the gene matches: 6. DNA for the CDR3: TGTGCCAGCAGTCAACAGGGGATGGCTGGGGCCAACGTCCTGACTTTC. Amino acid sequence: CASSQQGMAGANVLTF.

This clonotype was recorded at least ten times. This chain uses TRBV15 with TRBJ2-3; a possible D gene is TRBD1 (6 bases). The germline V gene encodes CDR1 LNHNV and CDR2 YYDKDF (reference sequence). The CDR3 loop spans 15 amino acids. V gave up 5 bases and J gave up 1 base, with 13 bases separating them. The CDR3 sequence: CATSGRRGGTDTQYF. CDR3 bases: TGTGCCACCAGCGGCCGCAGGGGAGGCACAGATACGCAGTATTTT.

V gene TRBV7-2 combines with J gene TRBJ2-7, with 8 bases matching TRBD1. Trimming took 5 bases from V and 6 from J; bases not matched to a gene: 3. Per the germline V gene, CDR1 is SGHTA and CDR2 is FQGNSA. This CDR3 has 12 amino acids. The CDR3: CASSPDRVEQYF. CDR3 DNA: TGTGCCAGCAGCCCGGACAGGGTCGAGCAGTACTTC.

This chain links TRBV6-1 with TRBJ1-2, with 7 positions matching TRBD1. CDR1 and CDR2 from the germline V gene are MNHNS and SASEGT. The ends lost 10 bases at V and 10 bases at J; junction bases unmatched: 18. The CDR3 covers 14 residues. Here the CDR3 reads CATYTGTELRDYTF. The CDR3 nucleotides are TGTGCCACTTATACCGGGACAGAACTAAGGGACTACACCTTC.

This rearrangement joins TRBV20-1 to TRBJ1-5; no definite D call. Germline loops: CDR1 DFQATT, CDR2 SNEGSKA (reference sequence). There are 15 residues in the CDR3. The germline V and J ends were trimmed by 6 bases and 7 bases, with 22 bases remaining between them. CDR3 in amino acids: CSAAGGYGQEQPQHF. The CDR3 region has the DNA TGCAGTGCCGCCGGAGGTTACGGGCAGGAACAGCCCCAGCATTTT.

The table lists this clonotype with a few counts. J is TRBJ2-2 and V is TRBV7-9; a possible D gene is TRBD1 (6 bases). CDR1 is SEHNR, CDR2 FQNEAQ, per germline (reference sequence). The CDR3 is 14 amino acids. The V end was cut by 1 base, the J end by 4 bases, with 7 bases between. Written as DNA, the CDR3 is TGTGCCAGCAGCTTAGTAGGGGGCACCGGGGAGCTGTTTTTT. This codes for CASSLVGGTGELFF.

This clonotype has only a few counts. The V gene is TRBV2, the J gene TRBJ2-1; D might be TRBD2 (6 bases). CDR3 length: 16 amino acids. Deletions cut 6 bases from V and 7 bases from J, with 22 bases between. Germline CDR1 SNHLY, CDR2 FYNNEI. Here the CDR3 reads CASSPGAGRWTNEQFF. The CDR3, as DNA: TGTGCCAGCAGCCCCGGGGCGGGGAGATGGACAAATGAGCAGTTCTTC.

This chain uses TRBV5-1 with TRBJ2-7; D gene unclear. CDR1 SGHRS and CDR2 YFSETQ come from the germline V gene. This CDR3 comprises 14 residues. V was clipped by 0 bases and J by 7 bases, with 14 bases between them. CDR3 sequence: CASSLVSSPIEQYF. The DNA for the CDR3 is TGCGCCAGCAGCTTGGTTAGCTCCCCTATTGAGCAGTACTTC.

V gene TRBV10-3 combines with J gene TRBJ2-5, with D perhaps matching TRBD1 or TRBD2 (6 bases each). V was shortened by 11 bases and J by 2 bases, with 18 bases between the two germline ends. Looked up from germline, CDR1 is ENHRY and CDR2 is SYGVKD. CDR3 size: 14 residues. CDR3 nucleotides: TGTGCCCAACACGGGGGCGCGTGGCAAGAGACCCAGTACTTC. It codes for CAQHGGAWQETQYF.

V usage is TRBV7-8 and J usage is TRBJ2-3; TRBD1 is a possible D gene (7 bases). V shed 4 bases and J shed 7 bases, with 18 bases lying between them. Germline V CDR1 and CDR2: SGHVS, FQNEAQ. CDR3 length equals 15 residues. In DNA, the CDR3 is TGTGCCAGCAGCTCGGCGGGACAGATGGGGTATACGCAGTATTTT. Encoded protein: CASSSAGQMGYTQYF.

This clonotype was recorded a few times. J is TRBJ2-2 and V is TRBV7-9; 9 bases align to TRBD1. Germline V lookup: CDR1 SEHNR, CDR2 FQNEAQ (reference sequence). This CDR3 contains 16 residues. The junction had 10 bases not matched to a gene; V was cut back by 6 bases and J by 5 bases. The CDR3 is CASSPTGGARTGELFF. CDR3 DNA: TGTGCCAGCAGTCCTACAGGGGGCGCGCGGACCGGGGAGCTGTTTTTT.

In this sample, this clonotype turned up many times. V and J are TRBV12-3 or TRBV12-4 and TRBJ2-3; D not certain. This CDR3 is built from 14 residues. Trimming cost V 3 bases and J 2 bases, with 9 bases left between them. CDR3 bases: TGTGCCAGCAGTTTTGTCAGCCCCACAGATACGCAGTATTTT. Translation gives CASSFVSPTDTQYF.

Only a few counts were recorded for this clonotype. The V and J genes are TRBV11-1 and TRBJ2-3; 8 bases fit TRBD1. The CDR3 covers 14 residues. V shed 5 bases and J 3 bases; nucleotides not matched to a gene: 4. Germline CDR1 and CDR2: SGHAT and FQDESV (reference sequence). CDR3 nucleotide sequence: TGTGCCAGCAGCATTGACAGGGGAACAGATACGCAGTATTTT. Translation gives CASSIDRGTDTQYF.